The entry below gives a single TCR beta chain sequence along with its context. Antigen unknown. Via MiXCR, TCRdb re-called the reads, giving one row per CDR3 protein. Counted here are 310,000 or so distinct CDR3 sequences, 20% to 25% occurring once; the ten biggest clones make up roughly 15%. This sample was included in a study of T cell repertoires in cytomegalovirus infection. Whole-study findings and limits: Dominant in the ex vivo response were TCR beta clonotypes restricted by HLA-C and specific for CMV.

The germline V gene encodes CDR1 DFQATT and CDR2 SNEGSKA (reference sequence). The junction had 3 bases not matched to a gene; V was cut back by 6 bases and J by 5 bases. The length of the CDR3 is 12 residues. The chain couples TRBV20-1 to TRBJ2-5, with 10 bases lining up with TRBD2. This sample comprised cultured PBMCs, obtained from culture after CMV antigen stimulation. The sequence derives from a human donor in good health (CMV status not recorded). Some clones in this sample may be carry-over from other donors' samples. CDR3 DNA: TGCAGTGCCCTAGCGGGAGACGAGACCCAGTACTTC. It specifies CSALAGDETQYF.